This is a list of T cell receptor beta chains from one sample in a study of blood T cell repertoires in COVID-19. Sequencing was performed with immunoSEQ multiplex PCR; in TCRdb, only in-frame clones are kept and a portion is missing. In the table there are 150,000 to 250,000 clones, roughly 94% of which are singletons. The sample consisted of peripheral blood. The receptors derive from a man aged 25-45 years with COVID-19, enrolled during active disease. The CDR3 runs from the conserved cysteine through the conserved F or W. Each record gives: J gene, CDR3 length, V gene, D gene, CDR3 protein. A D gene is named only where the DNA matches it firmly.

J: TRBJ2-7; length: 14; V: TRBV18; D: TRBD1; CDR3: CASSRTGGSYEQYF
J: TRBJ1-1; length: 13; V: TRBV6-5; D: .; CDR3: CASSYTREGEAFF
J: TRBJ2-1; length: 15; V: TRBV19; D: TRBD2; CDR3: CASSIVGGDGHEQFF
J: TRBJ2-3; length: 18; V: TRBV14; D: TRBD1; CDR3: CASSPGTGGAWFTDTQYF
J: TRBJ2-3; length: 17; V: TRBV6-1; D: TRBD2; CDR3: CASSARASGGITDTQYF
J: TRBJ1-6; length: 16; V: TRBV6-6; D: .; CDR3: CASSLGSRTDNSPLHF
J: TRBJ2-5; length: 15; V: TRBV6-5; D: .; CDR3: CASSQPIRGEETQYF
J: TRBJ2-2; length: 14; V: TRBV5-4; D: .; CDR3: CASEGHMNTGELFF
J: TRBJ1-2; length: 13; V: TRBV6-5; D: .; CDR3: CASSNRGGWGYTF
J: TRBJ2-6; length: 18; V: TRBV21-1; D: .; CDR3: CASSVTGTRSSGANVLTF
J: TRBJ1-1; length: 17; V: TRBV4-1; D: TRBD1; CDR3: CASSQEEGADWGTEAFF
J: TRBJ1-2; length: 15; V: TRBV5-1; D: .; CDR3: CASSLGYRVNYGYTF
J: TRBJ1-1; length: 15; V: TRBV6-5; D: .; CDR3: CASSYSTGVNTEAFF
J: TRBJ2-3; length: 18; V: TRBV5-4; D: TRBD1; CDR3: CASRAGQGKRSPTDTQYF
J: TRBJ1-2; length: 15; V: TRBV18; D: TRBD1; CDR3: CASSPGTGGDYGYTF
J: TRBJ1-5; length: 14; V: TRBV4-1; D: .; CDR3: CASSQAYAGQPQHF
J: TRBJ2-7; length: 14; V: TRBV7-9; D: .; CDR3: CASSHRLEAYEQYF
J: TRBJ1-4; length: 14; V: TRBV28; D: TRBD1; CDR3: CASSSDRVNEKLFF
J: TRBJ2-1; length: 15; V: TRBV5-1; D: .; CDR3: CASSHKMGARDEQFF
J: TRBJ2-1; length: 14; V: TRBV5-1; D: .; CDR3: CASSLNQGLNEQFF
J: TRBJ1-2; length: 14; V: TRBV5-1; D: TRBD1; CDR3: CASSLATNRGGYTF
J: TRBJ1-1; length: 15; V: TRBV18; D: .; CDR3: CASSPGHSGGTEAFF
J: TRBJ1-5; length: 18; V: TRBV4-1; D: TRBD1; CDR3: CASSPLRDSLNSNQPQHF
J: TRBJ2-7; length: 11; V: TRBV11-2; D: .; CDR3: CASRQHDEQYF
J: TRBJ2-1; length: 13; V: TRBV5-6; D: .; CDR3: CASSRQGSNEQFF
J: TRBJ1-1; length: 15; V: TRBV6-5; D: .; CDR3: CASSPPTPSNTEAFF
J: TRBJ1-6; length: 13; V: TRBV7-3; D: .; CDR3: CASGEVDNSPLHF
J: TRBJ1-2; length: 13; V: TRBV28; D: TRBD1; CDR3: CASSPGTGSGYTF
J: TRBJ1-1; length: 16; V: TRBV6-6; D: .; CDR3: CASSYGQGRGNTEAFF
J: TRBJ1-1; length: 12; V: TRBV5-1; D: .; CDR3: CASSLPGLEAFF
J: TRBJ1-5; length: 14; V: TRBV30; D: .; CDR3: CAWSKRGGNQPQHF
J: TRBJ2-1; length: 16; V: TRBV5-1; D: TRBD1; CDR3: CASSQNNRGNYNEQFF
J: TRBJ2-2; length: 15; V: TRBV11-1; D: TRBD2; CDR3: CASSLQGLASGELFF
J: TRBJ1-6; length: 15; V: TRBV3-1/TRBV3-2; D: TRBD1; CDR3: CASSPQSDRGSPLHF
J: TRBJ2-2; length: 17; V: TRBV5-1; D: .; CDR3: CASSLKRGTSGSGELFF
J: TRBJ1-5; length: 16; V: TRBV19; D: .; CDR3: CASSKGEGVGNQPQHF
J: TRBJ2-5; length: 13; V: TRBV3-1/TRBV3-2; D: .; CDR3: CASSQGTQETQYF
J: TRBJ2-1; length: 15; V: TRBV10-1; D: .; CDR3: CASSDEQDLYNEQFF
J: TRBJ1-1; length: 15; V: TRBV18; D: TRBD1; CDR3: CASSPGQGLNTEAFF